This TCR beta chain comes out of a study of T cell responses to AZD1222 COVID-19 vaccine. Findings and limits, study-wide: Just a handful of people given AZD1222 tested seropositive at baseline. Dominant CD4 TCR responses targeted spike regions 160-218 and 743-854. The study reported that nearly half of spike-specific TCRs target unmutated variant regions. Repertoire collection took place solely once the T cell response had peaked.

V gave up 4 bases and J gave up 0 bases, with 13 bases separating them. The CDR3 has 16 residues. Germline V lookup: CDR1 LGHDT, CDR2 YNNKEL (reference sequence). Measured with immunoSEQ multiplex PCR; TCRdb has only the in-frame clones, and not every one. The sample has 200,000 or so clones, 85% to 95% seen once. This clone has only one observation. Its antigen is unknown. The rearrangement uses TRBV3-1 (or the pseudogene TRBV3-2) and TRBJ1-3; D not certain. This TCR came from an adult who received the AZD1222 COVID-19 vaccine. The specimen comprised peripheral blood, sampled 28 days after the second AZD1222 dose. CDR3 in amino acids: CASSPRVSSSGNTIYF. DNA of the CDR3: TGTGCCAGCAGCCCTCGGGTGTCGAGCTCTGGAAACACCATATATTTT.